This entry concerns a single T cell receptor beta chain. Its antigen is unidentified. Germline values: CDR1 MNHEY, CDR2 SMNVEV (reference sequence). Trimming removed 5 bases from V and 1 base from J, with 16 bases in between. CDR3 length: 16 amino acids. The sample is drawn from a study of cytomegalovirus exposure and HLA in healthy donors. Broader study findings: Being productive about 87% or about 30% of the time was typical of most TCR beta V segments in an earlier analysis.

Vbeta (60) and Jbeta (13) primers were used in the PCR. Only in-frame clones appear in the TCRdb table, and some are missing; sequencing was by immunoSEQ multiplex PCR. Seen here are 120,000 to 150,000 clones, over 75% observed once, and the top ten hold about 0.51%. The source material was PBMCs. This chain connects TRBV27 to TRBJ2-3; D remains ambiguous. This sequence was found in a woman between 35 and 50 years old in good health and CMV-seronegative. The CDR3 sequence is CASSPLHGVRTDTQYF. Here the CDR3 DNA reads TGTGCCAGCAGTCCCCTCCACGGAGTTCGCACAGATACGCAGTATTTT.